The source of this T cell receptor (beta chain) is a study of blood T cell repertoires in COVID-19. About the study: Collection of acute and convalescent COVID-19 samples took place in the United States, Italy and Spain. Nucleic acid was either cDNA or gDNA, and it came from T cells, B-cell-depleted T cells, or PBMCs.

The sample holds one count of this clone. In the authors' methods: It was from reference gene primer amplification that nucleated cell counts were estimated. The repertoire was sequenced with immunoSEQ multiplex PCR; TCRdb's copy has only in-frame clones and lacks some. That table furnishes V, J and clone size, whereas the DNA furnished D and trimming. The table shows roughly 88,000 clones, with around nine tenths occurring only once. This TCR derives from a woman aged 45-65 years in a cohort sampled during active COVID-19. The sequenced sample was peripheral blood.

CDR3 DNA: TGTGCCAGCAGCTCCGCGGACAGGGTCTACGAGCAGTACTTC. This codes for CASSSADRVYEQYF. The V gene is TRBV7-2, the J gene TRBJ2-7; 8 bases are shared with TRBD1. The CDR3 loop spans 14 amino acids. V trimming: 4 bases; J trimming: 3 bases; junction bases outside the gene matches: 5. Germline V gene sequence: CDR1 SGHTA, CDR2 FQGNSA.